This T cell receptor (beta chain) was documented in a study of Ad26.COV2.S vaccination and SARS-CoV-2 variants. V gave up 0 bases and J gave up 0 bases, with 8 bases separating them. The CDR3 spans 15 residues. The V gene's germline CDR1 is SEHNR and CDR2 FQNEAQ (reference sequence). The treatment denotes: approximately 18 received Ad26.COV2.S at low or high dose, single or two shots; roughly five received placebo; per-sample allocation not given. Collection of samples fell on day 63 after the first vaccine or placebo injection. Profiling relied on immunoSEQ multiplex PCR, and the TCRdb table lists in-frame clones only, not all of them. The sample consists of 300,000 to 500,000 clones, about 88% of them appearing once.

The gene calls are TRBV7-9 and TRBJ1-2; D gene ambiguous. Specimen: peripheral blood, collected in a trial of Ad26.COV2.S vaccine versus placebo. This TCR came from a person aged 18-60 years who received the Ad26.COV2.S COVID-19 vaccine or a placebo. The CDR3: CASSLAARPNYGYTF. CDR3 DNA: TGTGCCAGCAGCTTAGCCGCCAGACCTAACTATGGCTACACCTTC.